What follows describes a single T cell receptor (beta chain). The entry originates in a study of memory CD4+ T cells and cytomegalovirus serostatus. Turning to the study itself: Donors were healthy Belgian adults, several CMV seropositive and roughly 25 seronegative.

This CDR3 spans 16 amino acids. V was cut by 1 base and J by 2 bases, with 15 bases left in between. In germline, CDR1 is MDHEN, CDR2 SYDVKM. The sort gate was single viable CD3+CD4+CD8-CD45RO+ cells for memory CD4+ T cells. CD4+ T cells were isolated by positive magnetic selection. Using immunoSEQ multiplex PCR, the repertoire was profiled, and TCRdb retains in-frame clones only, with some absent. This sample carries 40,000 to 55,000 clones, about 73% of them seen once, and the ten largest clones take approximately 0.65%. This chain connects TRBV28 to TRBJ2-7, with D possibly matching TRBD1 (6 bases). The origin of this receptor is an adult in good health and CMV-seronegative. Sequencing was done on a sample of memory CD4+ T cells from blood. As DNA, the CDR3 is TGTGCCAGCAGTTTATCCTCAGGGGCCCACCCCTACGAGCAGTACTTC. Its protein is CASSLSSGAHPYEQYF.